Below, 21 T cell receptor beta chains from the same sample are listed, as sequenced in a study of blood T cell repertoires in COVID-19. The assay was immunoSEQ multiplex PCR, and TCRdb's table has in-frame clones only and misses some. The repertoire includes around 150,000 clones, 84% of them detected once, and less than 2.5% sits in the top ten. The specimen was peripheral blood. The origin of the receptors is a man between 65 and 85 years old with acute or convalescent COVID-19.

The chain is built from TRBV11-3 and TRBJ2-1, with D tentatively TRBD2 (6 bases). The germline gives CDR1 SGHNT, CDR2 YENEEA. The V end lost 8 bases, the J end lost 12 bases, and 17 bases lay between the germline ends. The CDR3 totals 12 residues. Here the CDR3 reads CASAGGAEGQFF. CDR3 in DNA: TGTGCCAGCGCGGGCGGGGCCGAGGGGCAGTTCTTC.

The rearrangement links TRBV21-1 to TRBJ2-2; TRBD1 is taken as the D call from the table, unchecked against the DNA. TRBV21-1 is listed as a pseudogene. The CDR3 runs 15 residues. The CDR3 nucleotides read TGTGCCAGCAGCAAAGCGGGACAGGTCGTCGGGGAGCTGTTTTTT. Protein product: CASSKAGQVVGELFF.

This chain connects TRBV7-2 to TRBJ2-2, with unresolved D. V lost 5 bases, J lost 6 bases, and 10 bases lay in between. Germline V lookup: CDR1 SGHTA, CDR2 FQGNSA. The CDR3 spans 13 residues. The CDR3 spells CASSLTPPGELFF. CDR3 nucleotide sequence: TGTGCCAGCAGCCTGACACCTCCCGGGGAGCTGTTTTTT.

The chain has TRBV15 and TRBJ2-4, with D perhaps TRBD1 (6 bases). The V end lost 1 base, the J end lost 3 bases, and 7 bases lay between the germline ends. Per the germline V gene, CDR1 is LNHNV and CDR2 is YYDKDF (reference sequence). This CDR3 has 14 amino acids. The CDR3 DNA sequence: TGTGCCACCAGCAGAGGACAGGTCAAAAACATTCAGTACTTC. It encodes CATSRGQVKNIQYF.

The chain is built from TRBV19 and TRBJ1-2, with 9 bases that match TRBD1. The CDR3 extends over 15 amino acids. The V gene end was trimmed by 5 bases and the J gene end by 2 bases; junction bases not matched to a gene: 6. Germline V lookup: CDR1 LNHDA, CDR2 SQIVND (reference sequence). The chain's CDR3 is CASSPDRGTNYGYTF. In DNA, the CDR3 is TGTGCCAGTAGTCCCGACAGGGGGACGAACTATGGCTACACCTTC.

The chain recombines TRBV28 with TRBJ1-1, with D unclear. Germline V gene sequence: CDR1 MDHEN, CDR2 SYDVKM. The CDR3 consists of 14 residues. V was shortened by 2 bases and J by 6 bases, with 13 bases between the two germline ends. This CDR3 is CASSLPGNIPEAFF. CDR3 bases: TGTGCCAGCAGTTTACCGGGAAATATCCCTGAAGCTTTCTTT. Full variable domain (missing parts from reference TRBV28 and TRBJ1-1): DVKVTQSSRYLVKRTGEKVFLECVQDMDHENMFWYRQDPGLGLRLIYFSYDVKMKEKGDIPEGYSVSREKKERFSLILESASTNQTSMYLCASSLPGNIPEAFFGQGTRLTVV.

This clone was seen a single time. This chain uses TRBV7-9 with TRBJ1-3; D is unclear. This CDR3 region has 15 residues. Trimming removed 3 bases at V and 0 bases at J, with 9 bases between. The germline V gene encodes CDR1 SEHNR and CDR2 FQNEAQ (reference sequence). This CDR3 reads CASSFGQASGNTIYF. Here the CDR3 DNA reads TGTGCCAGCAGCTTTGGGCAAGCCTCTGGAAACACCATATATTTT.

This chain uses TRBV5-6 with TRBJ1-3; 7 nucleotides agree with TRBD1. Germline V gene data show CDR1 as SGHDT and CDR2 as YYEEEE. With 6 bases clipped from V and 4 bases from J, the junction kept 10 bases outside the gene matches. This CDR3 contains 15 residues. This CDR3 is CASTSQGGSGNTIYF. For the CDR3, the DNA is TGTGCCAGCACCTCCCAGGGGGGCTCCGGAAACACCATATATTTT.

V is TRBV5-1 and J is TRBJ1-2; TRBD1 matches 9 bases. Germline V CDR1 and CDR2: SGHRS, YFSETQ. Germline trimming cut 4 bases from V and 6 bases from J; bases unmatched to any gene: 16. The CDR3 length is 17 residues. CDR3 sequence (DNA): TGCGCCAGCAGCATTCAAACAGGGGGCACGTCTTTCGATGGCTACACCTTC. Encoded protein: CASSIQTGGTSFDGYTF.

CDR3 sequence reads: CASSPAGVNYGYTF. The CDR3 nucleotides are TGTGCCAGCAGTCCCGCAGGGGTTAACTATGGCTACACCTTC. This chain uses TRBV28 with TRBJ1-2; possible D gene TRBD1, 6 bases. This CDR3 is built from 14 residues. From germline, CDR1 is MDHEN and CDR2 SYDVKM. V dropped 5 bases and J dropped 1 base, with 11 bases sitting between them.

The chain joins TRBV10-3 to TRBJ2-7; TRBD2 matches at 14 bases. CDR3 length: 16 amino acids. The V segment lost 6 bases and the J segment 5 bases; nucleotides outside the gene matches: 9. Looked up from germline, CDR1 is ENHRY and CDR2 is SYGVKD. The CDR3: CAISGTSGSVFNEQYF. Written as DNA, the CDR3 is TGTGCCATCAGCGGGACTAGCGGGAGTGTCTTCAACGAGCAGTACTTC.

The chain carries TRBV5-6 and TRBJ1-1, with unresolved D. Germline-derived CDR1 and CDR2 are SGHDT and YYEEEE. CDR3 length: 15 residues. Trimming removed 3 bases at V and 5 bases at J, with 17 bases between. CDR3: CASSSWSTPGTEAFF. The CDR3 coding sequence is TGTGCCAGCAGCTCCTGGTCTACCCCAGGAACTGAAGCTTTCTTT. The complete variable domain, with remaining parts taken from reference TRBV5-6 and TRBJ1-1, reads DAGVTQSPTHLIKTRGQQVTLRCSPKSGHDTVSWYQQALGQGPQFIFQYYEEEERQRGNFPDRFSGHQFPNYSSELNVNALLLGDSALYLCASSSWSTPGTEAFFGQGTRLTVV.

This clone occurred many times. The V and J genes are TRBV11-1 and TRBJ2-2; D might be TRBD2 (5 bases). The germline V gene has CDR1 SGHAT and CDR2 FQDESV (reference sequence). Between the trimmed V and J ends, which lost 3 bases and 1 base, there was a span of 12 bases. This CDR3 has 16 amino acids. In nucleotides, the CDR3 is TGTGCCAGCAGCTTGAGAGGGATCGAGAACACCGGGGAGCTGTTTTTT. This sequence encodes CASSLRGIENTGELFF.

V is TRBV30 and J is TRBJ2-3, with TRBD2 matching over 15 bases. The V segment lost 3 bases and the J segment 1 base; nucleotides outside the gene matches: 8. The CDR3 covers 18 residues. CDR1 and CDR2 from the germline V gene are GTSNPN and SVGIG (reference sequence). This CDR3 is CAWSTGTSGGHRTDTQYF. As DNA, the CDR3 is TGTGCCTGGAGCACCGGGACTAGCGGGGGGCATCGCACAGATACGCAGTATTTT.

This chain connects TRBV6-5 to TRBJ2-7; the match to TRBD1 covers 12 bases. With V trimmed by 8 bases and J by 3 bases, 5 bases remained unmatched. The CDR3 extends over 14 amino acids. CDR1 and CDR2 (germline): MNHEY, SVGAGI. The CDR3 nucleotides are TGTGCCAGCGCCAGGGACAGGGGGCTCTACGAGCAGTACTTC. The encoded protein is CASARDRGLYEQYF.

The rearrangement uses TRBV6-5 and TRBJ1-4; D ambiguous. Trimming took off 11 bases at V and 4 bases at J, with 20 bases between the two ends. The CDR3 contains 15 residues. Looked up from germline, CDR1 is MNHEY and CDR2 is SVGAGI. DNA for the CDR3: TGTGCCGTCCTCGATCTGACGGGAATTAATGAAAAACTGTTTTTT. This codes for CAVLDLTGINEKLFF.

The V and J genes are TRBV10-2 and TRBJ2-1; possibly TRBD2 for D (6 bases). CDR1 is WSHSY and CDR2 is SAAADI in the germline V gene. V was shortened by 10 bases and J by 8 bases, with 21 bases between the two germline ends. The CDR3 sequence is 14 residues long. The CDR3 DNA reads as TGCGCCACCCTCGAGTGGGAGGTCCGGGATGAGCAGTTCTTC. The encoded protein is CATLEWEVRDEQFF.

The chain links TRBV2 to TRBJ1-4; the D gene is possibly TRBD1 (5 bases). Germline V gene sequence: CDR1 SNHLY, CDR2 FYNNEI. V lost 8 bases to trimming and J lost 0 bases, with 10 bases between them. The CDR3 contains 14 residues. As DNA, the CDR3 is TGTGCCAGCGGAGGGGCGGCAACTAATGAAAAACTGTTTTTT. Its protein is CASGGAATNEKLFF.

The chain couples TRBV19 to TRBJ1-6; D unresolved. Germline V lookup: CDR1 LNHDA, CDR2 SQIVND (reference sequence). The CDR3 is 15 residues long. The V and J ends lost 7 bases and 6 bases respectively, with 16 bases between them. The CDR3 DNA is TGTGCCAGTAATGCGGGTTTTCGTATTAATTCACCCCTCCACTTT. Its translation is CASNAGFRINSPLHF.

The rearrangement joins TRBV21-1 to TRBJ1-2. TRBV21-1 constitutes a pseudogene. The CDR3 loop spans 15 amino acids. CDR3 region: CAKMTAEGIVYGYTF. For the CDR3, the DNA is TGTGCCAAGATGACCGCTGAGGGTATTGTTTATGGCTACACCTTC.

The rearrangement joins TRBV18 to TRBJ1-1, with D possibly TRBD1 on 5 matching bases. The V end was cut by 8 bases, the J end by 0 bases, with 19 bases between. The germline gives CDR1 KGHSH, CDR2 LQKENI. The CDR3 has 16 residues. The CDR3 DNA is TGTGCCAGCCGGGGGAGGGGCGACAGTCTGAACACTGAAGCTTTCTTT. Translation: CASRGRGDSLNTEAFF. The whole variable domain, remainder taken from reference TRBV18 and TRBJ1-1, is NAGVMQNPRHLVRRRGQEARLRCSPMKGHSHVYWYRQLPEEGLKFMVYLQKENIIDESGMPKERFSAEFPKEGPSILRIQQVVRGDSAAYFCASRGRGDSLNTEAFFGQGTRLTVV.